Each of the 19 T cell receptor beta chains below was sequenced from the same sample in a study of CD8 T cells in ankylosing spondylitis. Whole-study results and caveats: Ankylosing spondylitis blood seemed to carry a telltale TCR beta motif made of under 10 highly homologous variants.

These receptors have no identified antigens. TCRdb re-derived calls from the 5' RACE reads in MiXCR, one entry per CDR3 protein. The top ten clones hold roughly 30% of a sample with approximately 150,000 distinct CDR3 sequences, roughly 17% of them seen once. What was sequenced was blood, either unsorted or a sorted T cell fraction (not recorded which). These receptors came from a male donor with ankylosing spondylitis.

This clonotype was counted ten times or more. This chain links TRBV9 with TRBJ2-1; 8 bases agree with TRBD2. The length of the CDR3 is 15 residues. J lost 5 bases, V lost 3 bases, and 7 bases had no gene match. The germline CDR1 and CDR2 sequences are SGDLS and YYNGEE. CDR3 DNA: TGTGCCAGCAGCGACGGGACTAGAAAACACAATGAGCAGTTCTTC. Residues: CASSDGTRKHNEQFF.

V and J are TRBV5-6 and TRBJ2-3; D gene ambiguous. This CDR3 has 14 amino acids. V was cut by 1 base and J by 0 bases, with 6 bases left in between. Germline V gene sequence: CDR1 SGHDT, CDR2 YYEEEE. CDR3 in DNA: TGTGCCAGCAGCTTGCGAAGTAGCACAGATACGCAGTATTTT. Translating it yields CASSLRSSTDTQYF.

This CDR3 reads CASRTNNEQFF. CDR3 sequence (DNA): TGTGCCAGCAGGACCAACAATGAGCAGTTCTTC. The rearrangement uses TRBV25-1 and TRBJ2-1; D remains unclear. Germline V gene sequence: CDR1 MGHDK, CDR2 SYGVNS. This CDR3 comprises 11 residues. Between the trimmed V and J ends, which lost 6 bases and 5 bases, there was a span of 5 bases.

This clonotype was recorded many times. The chain has TRBV6-4 and TRBJ2-1; 12 positions match TRBD2. Germline CDR1 and CDR2: MRHNA and SNTAGT. With 4 bases clipped from V and 6 bases from J, the junction kept 7 bases outside the gene matches. The CDR3 is 16 residues long. CDR3 residues: CASSASGRAVSNEQFF. The CDR3 DNA follows: TGTGCCAGCAGTGCTAGCGGGAGGGCCGTTAGCAATGAGCAGTTCTTC.

This clonotype has only a few counts. The CDR3 loop is CASRAGYLSYNEQFF. The CDR3 region has the DNA TGTGCCAGCAGAGCGGGTTACCTATCCTACAATGAGCAGTTCTTC. The chain couples TRBV2 to TRBJ2-1, with D possibly being TRBD2 (6 bases). The CDR3 is made up of 15 amino acids. The germline V gene has CDR1 SNHLY and CDR2 FYNNEI. Trimming removed 6 bases at V and 1 base at J, with 13 bases between. The whole variable domain, remainder taken from reference TRBV2 and TRBJ2-1, is EPEVTQTPSHQVTQMGQEVILRCVPISNHLYFYWYRQILGQKVEFLVSFYNNEISEKSEIFDDQFSVERPDGSNFTLKIRSTKLEDSAMYFCASRAGYLSYNEQFFGPGTRLTVL.

Details on this clonotype: Being one base from a much bigger clone, this may be a read error. This sequence joins TRBV29-1 and TRBJ2-3; a weak D match, TRBD2 (6 bases). This CDR3 region has 15 residues. Germline V CDR1 and CDR2: SQVTM, ANQGSEA. The CDR3 DNA is TGCAGCGCTGAATTGGAACAGCGGGCGGCCGATACGCAGTATTTT. Protein sequence: CSAELEQRAADTQYF.

This clonotype was recorded many times. J is TRBJ2-3 and V is TRBV12-3 or TRBV12-4; D is unresolved. Between the trimmed V and J ends, which lost 8 bases and 3 bases, there was a span of 24 bases. CDR3 size: 17 residues. The chain's CDR3 is CASGPDEERHETDTQYF. CDR3 in DNA: TGTGCCAGCGGTCCGGATGAGGAGCGACACGAAACAGATACGCAGTATTTT.

This clonotype was observed a few times. This rearrangement joins TRBV7-9 to TRBJ1-2; D call uncertain. V lost 10 bases and J 8 bases, leaving 17 bases between the germline ends. From germline, CDR1 is SEHNR and CDR2 FQNEAQ (reference sequence). The CDR3 is 12 amino acids. Here the CDR3 reads CATRREDVGYTF. As DNA, the CDR3 is TGTGCCACGCGAAGGGAGGATGTGGGCTACACCTTC.

This clonotype was counted between two and nine times. V usage is TRBV29-1 and J usage is TRBJ2-1; D is ambiguous. The CDR3 consists of 10 residues. Germline V CDR1 and CDR2: SQVTM, ANQGSEA. Between the trimmed V and J ends, which lost 7 bases and 9 bases, there was a span of 10 bases. The CDR3 is CSGTGGEQFF. Written as DNA, the CDR3 is TGCAGCGGGACCGGTGGTGAGCAGTTCTTC.

This clonotype was picked up a small number of times. The V and J genes are TRBV4-1 and TRBJ1-5; D is unclear. Germline V lookup: CDR1 MGHRA, CDR2 YSYEKL. This CDR3 has 15 residues. V was clipped by 1 base and J by 2 bases, with 9 bases between them. CDR3 DNA: TGCGCCAGCAGCCAAGGGCTTTTTGGCAATCAGCCCCAGCATTTT. Encoded protein: CASSQGLFGNQPQHF.

This clonotype has more than one count but fewer than ten. The chain combines TRBV7-8 with TRBJ2-1; 7 positions match TRBD2. Trimming cost V 5 bases and J 10 bases; bases outside gene matches: 5. This CDR3 region has 12 residues. Germline CDR1 SGHVS, CDR2 FQNEAQ. DNA for the CDR3: TGTGCCAGCAGCGGCGCGGGAGCCGAGCAGTTCTTC. This codes for CASSGAGAEQFF.

This clonotype was observed a few times. The rearrangement joins TRBV4-1 to TRBJ1-2; D is undetermined. The CDR3 extends over 16 amino acids. Germline values: CDR1 MGHRA, CDR2 YSYEKL. V dropped 1 base and J dropped 1 base, with 13 bases sitting between them. CDR3 DNA: TGCGCCAGCAGCCAAGGGCTCTCGGGGATTAACTATGGCTACACCTTC. Its translation: CASSQGLSGINYGYTF.

This clonotype was counted only a few times. The chain employs TRBV5-1 and TRBJ2-2; D is perhaps TRBD1 (6 bases). V lost 4 bases and J lost 0, with 16 bases in between. The germline gives CDR1 SGHRS, CDR2 YFSETQ. CDR3 size: 17 residues. DNA of the CDR3: TGCGCCAGCAGCCCCGCTAGGACAGATCCGAACACCGGGGAGCTGTTTTTT. Its translation is CASSPARTDPNTGELFF.

The chain employs TRBV20-1 and TRBJ2-7; D could derive from TRBD1 or TRBD2 (5 bases each). Germline V CDR1 and CDR2: DFQATT, SNEGSKA (reference sequence). V was clipped by 0 bases and J by 0 bases, with 12 bases between them. The CDR3 sequence is 15 residues long. This CDR3 reads CSARDQQEDSYEQYF. CDR3 DNA: TGCAGTGCTAGAGATCAACAGGAGGACTCCTACGAGCAGTACTTC.

The table lists this clonotype with a few counts. This chain links TRBV5-1 with TRBJ2-1; 7 nucleotides align to TRBD1. The V and J ends lost 2 bases and 8 bases, in that order; junction bases with no gene match: 16. The germline V gene encodes CDR1 SGHRS and CDR2 YFSETQ. This CDR3 has 17 residues. As DNA, the CDR3 is TGCGCCAGCAGCTTTGGCCAAAGGACAGGTCTCTTTTATGAGCAGTTCTTC. Translation: CASSFGQRTGLFYEQFF.

This clonotype was seen only a few times. V and J are TRBV6-5 and TRBJ2-3; D may be TRBD2 (5 bases). Trimming left V 0 bases short and J 0 bases short, with 10 bases between. The germline CDR1 and CDR2 sequences are MNHEY and SVGAGI. This CDR3 region has 16 residues. CDR3 sequence (DNA): TGTGCCAGCAGTTACTCGATTTCGGGAAGCACAGATACGCAGTATTTT. Its protein is CASSYSISGSTDTQYF.

The chain employs TRBV19 and TRBJ2-7, with D perhaps being TRBD1 or TRBD2 (5 bases each). Germline V gives CDR1 LNHDA, CDR2 SQIVND (reference sequence). The CDR3 has 12 amino acids. The V gene lost 6 bases and the J gene lost 6 bases, with 12 bases spanning the gap. The CDR3 coding sequence is TGTGCCAGTAGGGGCAGGGACCGCGAGCAGTACTTC. As protein: CASRGRDREQYF.

This clonotype was picked up many times. The CDR3 sequence is CASSLGTGSYEQYF. The CDR3 DNA reads as TGTGCCAGCAGTTTAGGGACAGGCTCCTACGAGCAGTACTTC. The chain has TRBV27 and TRBJ2-7, with 8 bases identical to TRBD1. Per germline, CDR1 MNHEY and CDR2 SMNVEV (reference sequence). CDR3 length: 14 amino acids. V gave up 2 bases and J gave up 0 bases; unmatched junction bases: 0.

The rearrangement joins TRBV15 to TRBJ2-7; D ambiguous. With 0 bases removed from V and 3 bases from J, the gap between germline ends came to 15 bases. Germline assignment: CDR1 LNHNV and CDR2 YYDKDF (reference sequence). The CDR3 spans 16 residues. DNA of the CDR3: TGTGCCACCAGCAGAGATCCTTGGCAGACTGACTACGAGCAGTACTTC. Translation: CATSRDPWQTDYEQYF.